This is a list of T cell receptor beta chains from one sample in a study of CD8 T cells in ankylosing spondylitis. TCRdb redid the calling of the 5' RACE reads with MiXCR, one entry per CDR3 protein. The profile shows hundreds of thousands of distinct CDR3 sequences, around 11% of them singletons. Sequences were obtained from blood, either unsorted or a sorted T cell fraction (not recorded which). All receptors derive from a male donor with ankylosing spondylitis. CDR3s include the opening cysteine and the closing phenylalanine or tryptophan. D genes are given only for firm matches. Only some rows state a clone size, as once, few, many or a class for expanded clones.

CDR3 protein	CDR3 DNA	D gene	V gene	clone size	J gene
CASSLPGTGSPHGYTF	TGTGCCAGCAGTTTACCCGGGACAGGCTCCCCTCATGGCTACACCTTC	TRBD1	TRBV28	few	TRBJ1-2
CSVRKGSYEQYF	TGCAGCGTTCGGAAGGGGAGTTACGAGCAGTACTTC	.	TRBV29-1	many	TRBJ2-7
CASSPQQGISYNEQFF	TGTGCCAGCTCACCCCAACAGGGAATCTCCTACAATGAGCAGTTCTTC	.	TRBV18	few	TRBJ2-1
CAIWDGNTEAFF	TGTGCCATCTGGGACGGAAACACTGAAGCTTTCTTT	.	TRBV10-3	.	TRBJ1-1
CASSIGLAVSYNEQFF	TGTGCCAGTAGTATCGGCCTAGCGGTCTCCTACAATGAGCAGTTCTTC	TRBD2	TRBV19	few	TRBJ2-1
CASSLVPDRLSYNEQFF	TGTGCCAGCAGCTTGGTCCCCGACAGGCTCTCCTACAATGAGCAGTTCTTC	.	TRBV5-6	few	TRBJ2-1
CSARGSQGYNEQFF	TGCAGTGCTAGAGGGTCCCAGGGCTACAATGAGCAGTTCTTC	.	TRBV20-1	many	TRBJ2-1
CAIRQNQYNEQFF	TGTGCCATCCGACAGAATCAATACAATGAGCAGTTCTTC	.	TRBV11-1	.	TRBJ2-1
CSARGTGERTEAFF	TGCAGTGCCCGAGGGACAGGGGAGAGGACTGAAGCTTTCTTT	TRBD1	TRBV20-1	few	TRBJ1-1
CSARPDRGNEKLFF	TGCAGTGCTAGACCCGACAGGGGTAATGAAAAACTGTTTTTT	TRBD1	TRBV20-1	few	TRBJ1-4
CASSQEHVPLAKNIQYF	TGCGCCAGCAGCCAAGAACATGTTCCGTTAGCCAAAAACATTCAGTACTTC	.	TRBV4-3	few	TRBJ2-4
CATSRVALLAGEQFF	TGTGCCACCAGCAGAGTAGCTTTACTAGCGGGTGAGCAGTTCTTC	TRBD2	TRBV15	.	TRBJ2-1
CASSLTDSGNTIYF	TGTGCCAGCAGTTTGACTGACTCTGGAAACACCATATATTTT	.	TRBV12-3/TRBV12-4	few	TRBJ1-3
CASSLPSRRQVNTEAFF	TGTGCCAGCAGCTTGCCCAGCCGACGACAGGTGAACACTGAAGCTTTCTTT	.	TRBV5-6	few	TRBJ1-1
CASSYSRVMAGELFF	TGTGCCAGCAGTTACTCCAGGGTGATGGCCGGGGAGCTGTTTTTT	.	TRBV6-2/TRBV6-3	.	TRBJ2-2
CASSPGTENQPQHF	TGCGCCAGCAGCCCCGGGACAGAAAATCAGCCCCAGCATTTT	TRBD1	TRBV5-1	.	TRBJ1-5
CASKRAGGQETQYF	TGTGCCAGCAAACGAGCGGGGGGCCAAGAGACCCAGTACTTC	TRBD2	TRBV7-9	many	TRBJ2-5
CSAEGEEGYGYTF	TGCAGTGCCGAGGGGGAAGAGGGCTATGGCTACACCTTC	.	TRBV20-1	few	TRBJ1-2
CASSLGPLGDSPLHF	TGTGCCAGCAGCTTAGGACCTTTAGGTGATTCACCCCTCCACTTT	.	TRBV5-5	once	TRBJ1-6
CASSPPWVSYEQYF	TGTGCCAGCAGCCCCCCCTGGGTCTCCTACGAGCAGTACTTC	.	TRBV28	.	TRBJ2-7
CASFELADPSSYNEQFF	TGTGCCAGCTTTGAACTAGCGGATCCGAGCTCCTACAATGAGCAGTTCTTC	TRBD2	TRBV7-9	many	TRBJ2-1
CASILTSGMPNEQLF	TGTGCCAGCATCCTGACTAGCGGCATGCCCAATGAGCAGCTCTTC	TRBD2	TRBV28	once	TRBJ2-1
CSARVAGKTEAFF	TGCAGTGCTAGAGTGGCAGGGAAGACTGAAGCTTTCTTT	.	TRBV20-1	.	TRBJ1-1
CAISAKNTGELFF	TGTGCCATCAGTGCGAAGAACACCGGGGAGCTGTTTTTT	.	TRBV10-3	few	TRBJ2-2
CSARAGTSGDPGEQYF	TGCAGTGCTAGAGCCGGGACTAGCGGGGACCCTGGGGAGCAGTACTTC	TRBD2	TRBV20-1	.	TRBJ2-7
CASSLLGTNQETQYF	TGCGCCAGCAGCTTATTAGGGACTAACCAAGAGACCCAGTACTTC	TRBD2	TRBV5-1	.	TRBJ2-5
CASSLAGGMAGNTIYF	TGTGCCAGCAGCTTAGCCGGGGGCATGGCTGGAAACACCATATATTTT	.	TRBV7-6	.	TRBJ1-3
CSAREELSSYNEQFF	TGCAGTGCTAGAGAAGAACTGAGCTCCTACAATGAGCAGTTCTTC	.	TRBV20-1	many	TRBJ2-1
CAIGTGAISGNTIYF	TGTGCCATCGGGACAGGGGCCATCTCTGGAAACACCATATATTTT	TRBD1	TRBV10-3	few	TRBJ1-3
CASSFGPVASYQPQHF	TGTGCCAGCAGCTTCGGACCTGTAGCCTCCTATCAGCCCCAGCATTTT	.	TRBV9	few	TRBJ1-5
CAISEYFTPQFF	TGTGCCATCAGTGAGTATTTCACCCCCCAGTTCTTC	.	TRBV10-3	.	TRBJ2-1
CSVDIAGYNEQFF	TGCAGCGTTGATATAGCGGGGTACAATGAGCAGTTCTTC	TRBD2	TRBV29-1	.	TRBJ2-1
CASSITGTGESGNQPQHF	TGTGCCAGCAGCATCACCGGGACAGGGGAAAGTGGCAATCAGCCCCAGCATTTT	TRBD1	TRBV11-2	many	TRBJ1-5
CASSLGQSRGYTF	TGTGCCAGCAGTCTGGGACAGAGTCGTGGCTACACCTTC	TRBD1	TRBV12-3/TRBV12-4	few	TRBJ1-2
CASSLIFRSNYYGYTF	TGTGCCAGCAGCTTAATATTCAGATCAAACTACTATGGCTACACCTTC	.	TRBV7-2	.	TRBJ1-2
CSASRRQSGQFF	TGCAGTGCTTCGCGGAGACAGTCAGGTCAGTTCTTC	.	TRBV20-1	.	TRBJ2-1
CASSFQVAGANVLTF	TGTGCCAGCAGTTTCCAGGTTGCAGGGGCCAACGTCCTGACTTTC	.	TRBV12-3/TRBV12-4	.	TRBJ2-6
CASSFQRKTQYF	TGTGCCAGCAGCTTCCAGAGGAAGACCCAGTACTTC	.	TRBV5-5	.	TRBJ2-5
CSASLQGNEQFF	TGCAGTGCTAGCCTACAGGGCAATGAGCAGTTCTTC	.	TRBV20-1	few	TRBJ2-1